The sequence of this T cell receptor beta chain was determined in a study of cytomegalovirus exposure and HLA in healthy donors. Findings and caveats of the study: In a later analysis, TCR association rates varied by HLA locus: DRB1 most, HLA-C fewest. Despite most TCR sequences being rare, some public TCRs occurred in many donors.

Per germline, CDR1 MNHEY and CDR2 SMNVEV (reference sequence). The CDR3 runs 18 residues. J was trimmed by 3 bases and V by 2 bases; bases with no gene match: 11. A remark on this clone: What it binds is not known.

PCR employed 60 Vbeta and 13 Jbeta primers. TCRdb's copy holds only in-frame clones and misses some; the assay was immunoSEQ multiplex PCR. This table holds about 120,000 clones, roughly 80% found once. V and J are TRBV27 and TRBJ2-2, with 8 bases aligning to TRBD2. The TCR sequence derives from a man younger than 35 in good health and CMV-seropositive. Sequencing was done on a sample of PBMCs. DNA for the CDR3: TGTGCCAGCAGTTTAAGGAGCGGGGGCCCAACCTACACCGGGGAGCTGTTTTTT. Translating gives CASSLRSGGPTYTGELFF.